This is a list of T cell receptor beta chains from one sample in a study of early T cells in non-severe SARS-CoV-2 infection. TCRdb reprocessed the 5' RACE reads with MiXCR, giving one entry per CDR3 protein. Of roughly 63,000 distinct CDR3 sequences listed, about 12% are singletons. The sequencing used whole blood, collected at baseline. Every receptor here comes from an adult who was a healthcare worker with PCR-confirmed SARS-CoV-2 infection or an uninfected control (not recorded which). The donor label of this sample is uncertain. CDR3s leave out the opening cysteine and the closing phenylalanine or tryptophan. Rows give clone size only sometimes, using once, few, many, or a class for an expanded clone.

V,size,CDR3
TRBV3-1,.,ASSHSTGMNEQF
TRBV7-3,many,ASSSQGAGELF
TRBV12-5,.,ASAHGESSTDTQY
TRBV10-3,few,AIRTGSDTEAF
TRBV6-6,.,ASSYAGEFGYGYT
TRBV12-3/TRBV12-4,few,ASSLVGMNTEAF
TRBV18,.,ASSAGGVSNQPQH
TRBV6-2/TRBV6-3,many,AIQPVRTSGGPSNTGELF
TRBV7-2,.,ASILDYGSTGELF
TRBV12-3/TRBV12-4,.,ASPGITGGKEQF
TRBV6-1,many,ASSPDRGGYGYT
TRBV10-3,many,AISESRRRDTQY
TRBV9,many,ASGRGESSYNEQF
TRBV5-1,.,ASSLESLMGDTQY
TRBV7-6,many,ASSLARSEETQY
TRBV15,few,ATSKPGTANTGELF
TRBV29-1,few,SVGLAGVETQY
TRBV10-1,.,ASSERLGGYQETQY
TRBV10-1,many,ASSDRVAGTYNEQF
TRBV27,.,ASSSSGGATQPQH
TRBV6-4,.,ASSEVNSPLH
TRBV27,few,ASGTGGFGYT
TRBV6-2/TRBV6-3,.,ASRNRVNSPLH
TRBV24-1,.,ATSDPNRGYGYT
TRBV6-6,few,ASRTGGRTDTQY
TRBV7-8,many,ASSYEGNTIY
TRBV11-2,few,ASSMGLAGGQETQY
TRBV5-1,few,ASSLSRGSSYNEQF
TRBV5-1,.,ASSTGTNTEAF
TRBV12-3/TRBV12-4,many,ASRLTAVGEPGELF
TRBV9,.,ASSARTSGGAGSYNEQF
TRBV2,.,ASHRGGELF
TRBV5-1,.,ASSLPGPGGNSPLH
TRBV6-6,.,ASSFGVDEQF
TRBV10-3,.,AISETANQPQH
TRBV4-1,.,ASSQPWTGGAGANVLT
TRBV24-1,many,ATSDGWERGPDTQY
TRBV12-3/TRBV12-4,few,ASSLGATGVGGYT
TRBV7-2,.,ASRKGVQETQY
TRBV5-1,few,ASSIQETQY
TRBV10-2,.,ASSGGTAEAF
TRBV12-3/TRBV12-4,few,ASSTTGPGEKLF
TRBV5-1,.,ASSIDGPHTGELF
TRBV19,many,ASSSIFVPGTDTQY
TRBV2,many,ASSEGDRVPY
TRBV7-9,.,ASSSTQGARNTIY
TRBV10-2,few,ASSEYGTTSTDTQY
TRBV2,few,ASSDRTGGGQPQH
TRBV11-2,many,ASSLSSGGVGTGELF
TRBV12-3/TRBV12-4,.,ASSTQGGQGYGYT
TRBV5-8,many,ASSPYETGPSETQY
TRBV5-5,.,ASRPTGNNQPQH
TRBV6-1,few,ASSEADRGGKAF
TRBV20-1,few,SASSTGQETQY
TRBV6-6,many,ASSYSDGYT
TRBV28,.,ASSPISGESTDTQY
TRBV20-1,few,SARDSGPARAGADTQY
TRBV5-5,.,ASSWTDGANVLT
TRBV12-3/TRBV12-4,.,ASSLSLAGADTQY
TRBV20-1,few,SAGKNTEAF